The TCR beta chain under discussion was sequenced for a study of blood T cell repertoires in COVID-19. About the research overall: Material from acute and convalescent COVID-19 was sourced from the United States, Italy and Spain. Sample material is recorded as cDNA or gDNA derived from T cells, B-cell-depleted T cells, or PBMCs.

The V and J ends lost 3 bases and 0 bases, in that order; junction bases with no gene match: 4. CDR3 size: 17 residues. CDR1 is SGHVS and CDR2 is FNYEAQ in the germline V gene. In the original processing: Estimates of nucleated cell counts were drawn from the amplification of reference gene primers. The table came from immunoSEQ multiplex PCR; TCRdb's copy has only in-frame clones and leaves some out. The DNA was the basis for D and trimming; V, J and clone size are from that table. Of 200,000 to 300,000 clones listed, about 90% are singletons. J is TRBJ2-2 and V is TRBV7-6; 10 nucleotides agree with TRBD2. Sequencing was done on a sample of peripheral blood. The source of this sequence is a woman aged 40 to 49 who had recovered from COVID-19. CDR3 loop: CASSFSGGPTNTGELFF. In nucleotides, the CDR3 is TGTGCCAGCAGCTTTAGCGGGGGGCCCACGAACACCGGGGAGCTGTTTTTT.